This T cell receptor (beta chain) was observed in a study of CD8 T cells in Susac syndrome. It was with random hexamers that 0.5 to 1 ug RNA was reverse transcribed. TCRdb passed the immunoSEQ multiplex PCR reads through MiXCR, listing each CDR3 protein once. The repertoire holds about 400,000 distinct CDR3 sequences, with approximately 85% as singletons. Relapsing-remitting disease, either stable or active, was present in the multiple sclerosis controls, who were treatment-naive patients. The germline V gene has CDR1 SGHRS and CDR2 YFSETQ. The CDR3 covers 15 residues. V dropped 3 bases and J dropped 5 bases, with 18 bases sitting between them.

The rearrangement links TRBV5-1 to TRBJ2-7; D not resolved. The TCR originated in a human donor with multiple sclerosis. What was sequenced was CD8+ T cells from PBMCs. CDR3 sequence (DNA): TGCGCCAGCAGCTCCTTGGGCCTCAAGGACCACGAGCAGTACTTC. Its translation is CASSSLGLKDHEQYF.